The 3 T cell receptor beta chains given below trace back to one sample, sequenced in a study of neurological immune-mediated disorders. TCRdb reprocessed the 5' RACE reads with MiXCR, giving one entry per CDR3 protein. The repertoire holds 55,000 to 70,000 distinct CDR3 sequences, with more than 4% as singletons. The sample comprised PBMCs. The receptors were gathered from a woman aged 45-65 years with multiple sclerosis.

This clonotype has ten or more counts. V usage is TRBV7-2 and J usage is TRBJ2-7; 13 nucleotides match TRBD2. CDR3 length: 16 amino acids. The V gene end was trimmed by 0 bases and the J gene end by 4 bases; junction bases not matched to a gene: 3. Germline-derived CDR1 and CDR2 are SGHTA and FQGNSA. CDR3 nucleotides: TGTGCCAGCAGCTTAGCGACTAGCGGGGGGACTTACGAGCAGTACGTC. Translating gives CASSLATSGGTYEQYV.

Details on this clonotype: This may come from a read error, since a much larger clone is one base off. This sequence joins TRBV7-8 and TRBJ2-3; 7 nucleotides agree with TRBD2. This CDR3 is 17 amino acids long. CDR1 and CDR2 (germline): SGHVS, FQNEAQ. In nucleotides, the CDR3 is TGTGTCAGCAGCGTATACATAGCGGGCCCTGGGGCAGATACGCAGTATTTT. This codes for CVSSVYIAGPGADTQYF.

This clonotype has a count of ten or more. The chain couples TRBV2 to TRBJ2-1; the D gene is possibly TRBD1 (5 bases). Trimming removed 8 bases from V and 0 bases from J, with 11 bases in between. The V gene's germline CDR1 is SNHLY and CDR2 FYNNEI. This CDR3 is 14 amino acids long. The CDR3: CASFDRSSYNEQFF. The CDR3 DNA sequence: TGTGCCAGCTTCGACAGAAGCTCCTACAATGAGCAGTTCTTC.